These T cell receptor beta chains were read from a single sample in a study of cytomegalovirus exposure and HLA in healthy donors. Assay used: immunoSEQ multiplex PCR; TCRdb lists only in-frame clones, some missing. The sample lists about 160,000 clones, around four fifths occurring once. The specimen sequenced was PBMCs. The receptors were gathered from a girl aged 2 to 9 in good health and CMV-seropositive. Each CDR3 is given with its conserved first and last residue. Fields, in order: V gene, D gene, clone size, J gene, CDR3 protein, CDR3 DNA. A D gene is named only where the DNA matches it firmly. Expanded clones get a size class; other rows say once, few or many, or leave the size out.

TRBV5-1	.	.	TRBJ2-7	CASSLGVKYEQYF	TGCGCCAGCAGTCTCGGTGTTAAATACGAGCAGTACTTC
TRBV5-1	TRBD1	.	TRBJ2-1	CASIGDRGYNEQFF	TGCGCCAGCATCGGGGACAGGGGATACAATGAGCAGTTCTTC
TRBV28	.	.	TRBJ2-7	CASSLSSSRVEQYF	TGTGCCAGCAGTTTATCTTCTTCCAGGGTCGAGCAGTACTTC
TRBV5-4	TRBD2	.	TRBJ2-2	CASSSGRATNTGELFF	TGTGCCAGCAGTTCCGGGAGGGCTACGAACACCGGGGAGCTGTTTTTT
TRBV30	.	.	TRBJ1-2	CAWTPSSRVGYTF	TGTGCCTGGACCCCCTCGAGCAGGGTGGGCTACACCTTC
TRBV30	.	.	TRBJ1-1	CAGIGVLNTEAFF	TGTGCCGGGATCGGGGTATTGAACACTGAAGCTTTCTTT
TRBV6-6	.	.	TRBJ1-5	CASSSGGDPWPQHF	TGTGCCAGCAGTTCGGGGGGGGACCCATGGCCCCAGCATTTT
TRBV30	.	.	TRBJ2-1	CAWSVNNEQFF	TGTGCCTGGAGTGTTAACAATGAGCAGTTCTTC
TRBV30	.	.	TRBJ1-5	CAWRKGNSNQPQHF	TGTGCCTGGCGAAAGGGGAATAGCAATCAGCCCCAGCATTTT
TRBV5-1	.	once	TRBJ2-3	CASSVAGAARDTQYF	TGCGCCAGCAGCGTGGCAGGAGCGGCCCGAGATACGCAGTATTTT
TRBV10-1	TRBD2	.	TRBJ2-3	CASSHPGTSGADTQYF	TGCGCCAGCAGCCACCCCGGGACTAGCGGGGCAGATACGCAGTATTTT
TRBV30	TRBD2	.	TRBJ2-1	CAWHSGRPYNEQFF	TGTGCCTGGCATAGCGGGAGGCCGTACAATGAGCAGTTCTTC
TRBV11-2	.	.	TRBJ2-3	CASSLGLAAQYF	TGTGCCAGCAGCTTGGGTCTTGCGGCGCAGTATTTT
TRBV6-6	TRBD1	.	TRBJ1-2	CASSSTTGGYGYTF	TGTGCCAGCAGCTCCACGACAGGGGGCTATGGCTACACCTTC
TRBV7-3	.	.	TRBJ2-2	CASSFGENTGELFF	TGTGCCAGCAGCTTCGGAGAGAACACCGGGGAGCTGTTTTTT
TRBV2	TRBD2	.	TRBJ2-1	CASSATSALYNEQFF	TGTGCCAGCAGCGCTACTAGCGCTCTCTACAATGAGCAGTTCTTC
TRBV4-1	TRBD2	.	TRBJ2-7	CASSQDSWELAGGGYEQYF	TGCGCCAGCAGCCAAGATTCTTGGGAGCTAGCGGGAGGGGGCTACGAGCAGTACTTC
TRBV30	.	once	TRBJ2-7	CAWSPGRYEQYF	TGTGCCTGGAGTCCTGGGCGCTACGAGCAGTACTTC
TRBV27	TRBD2	once	TRBJ2-7	CASSVLIAGVYEQYF	TGTGCCAGCAGTGTATTAATAGCGGGAGTCTACGAGCAGTACTTC
TRBV28	TRBD1	.	TRBJ1-2	CASRGDRVGGYTF	TGTGCCAGCAGGGGGGACAGGGTAGGAGGCTACACCTTC
TRBV27	TRBD1	.	TRBJ1-5	CASSLSGGWQPQHF	TGTGCCAGCAGTTTATCAGGGGGCTGGCAGCCCCAGCATTTT
TRBV2	.	few	TRBJ1-4	CASSEDRRDEKLFF	TGTGCCAGCAGTGAAGACAGAAGAGATGAAAAACTGTTTTTT
TRBV30	.	.	TRBJ1-5	CAWRAGGKGNQPQHF	TGTGCCTGGAGAGCCGGGGGAAAGGGCAATCAGCCCCAGCATTTT
TRBV19	TRBD2	.	TRBJ2-7	CASSFSGSGYEQYF	TGTGCCAGTAGTTTTAGCGGGAGTGGCTACGAGCAGTACTTC
TRBV19	.	.	TRBJ2-7	CASSVGTSSAGEQYF	TGTGCCAGTAGTGTGGGTACATCCAGCGCCGGCGAGCAGTACTTC
TRBV6-6	.	.	TRBJ2-1	CASSYYFQDEQFF	TGTGCCAGCAGTTACTACTTCCAGGATGAGCAGTTCTTC
TRBV6-6	.	few	TRBJ1-4	CASSYGMTATNEKLFF	TGTGCCAGCAGTTACGGGATGACAGCTACAAATGAAAAACTGTTTTTT